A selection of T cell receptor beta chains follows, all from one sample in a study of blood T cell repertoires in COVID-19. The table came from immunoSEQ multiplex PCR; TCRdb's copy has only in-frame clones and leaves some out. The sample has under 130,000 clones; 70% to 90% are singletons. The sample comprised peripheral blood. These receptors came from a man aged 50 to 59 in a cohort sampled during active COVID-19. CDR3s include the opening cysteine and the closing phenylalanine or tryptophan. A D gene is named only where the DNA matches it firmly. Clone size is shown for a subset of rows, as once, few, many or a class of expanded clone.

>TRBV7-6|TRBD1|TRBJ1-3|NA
TGTGCCAGCAGCTTAACGCGCACCGGGACAGGGTCTGGGTCTGGAAACACCATATATTTT
CASSLTRTGTGSGSGNTIYF
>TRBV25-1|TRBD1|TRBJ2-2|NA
TGTGCCAGCGCCCACAGGGGAAGTACCGGGGAGCTGTTTTTT
CASAHRGSTGELFF
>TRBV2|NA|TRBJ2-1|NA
TGTGCCAGCACAGGCTCCGGAGAGCAGTTCTTC
CASTGSGEQFF
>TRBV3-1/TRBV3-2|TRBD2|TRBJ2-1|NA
TGTGCCAGCCAACTAGCGGGGGGCCCCCGCGGCCACAATGAGCAGTTCTTC
CASQLAGGPRGHNEQFF
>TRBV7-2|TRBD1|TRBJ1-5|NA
TGTGCCAGCAGCTTAGATGGGACAGGGGGCACTCAGCCCCAGCATTTT
CASSLDGTGGTQPQHF
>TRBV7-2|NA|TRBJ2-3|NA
TGTGCCAGCTCCAGCTTGAGGGTGGGGGATACGCAGTATTTT
CASSSLRVGDTQYF
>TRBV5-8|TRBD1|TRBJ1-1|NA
TGTGCCAGCAGCTTGATAGGACAGGGGAACACTGAAGCTTTCTTT
CASSLIGQGNTEAFF
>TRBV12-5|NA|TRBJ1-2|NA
TGTGCTAGTGGTTTTCAGGCATATAACTATGGCTACACCTTC
CASGFQAYNYGYTF
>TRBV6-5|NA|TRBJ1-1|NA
TGTGCCAGCAGGTCAGGGGTCGGCACTGAAGCTTTCTTT
CASRSGVGTEAFF
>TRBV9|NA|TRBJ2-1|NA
TGTGCCAGCAGCGTAGTTCGGGCAGGGGAGCAGTTCTTC
CASSVVRAGEQFF
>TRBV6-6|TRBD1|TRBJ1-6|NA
TGTGCCAGCAGTTTACCGGGACAGGGGAATTCACCCCTCCACTTT
CASSLPGQGNSPLHF
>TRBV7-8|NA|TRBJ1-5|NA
TGTGCCAGCAGCCTACAGAATCAGCCCCAGCATTTT
CASSLQNQPQHF
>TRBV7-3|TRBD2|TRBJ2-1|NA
TGTGCCAGCAGCCGAGCGGGGGTATCCTACAATGAGCAGTTCTTC
CASSRAGVSYNEQFF
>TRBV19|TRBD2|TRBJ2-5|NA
TGTGCCAGTTCTGCGGGGGAGGGAGGGACCCAGTACTTC
CASSAGEGGTQYF
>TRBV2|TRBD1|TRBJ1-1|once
TGTGCCAGCAGAACAGGGGGAAACACTGAAGCTTTCTTT
CASRTGGNTEAFF
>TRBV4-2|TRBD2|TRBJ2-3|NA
TGTGCCAGCAGCCAAGATCCAGCGGGGGGAGATACGCAGTATTTT
CASSQDPAGGDTQYF
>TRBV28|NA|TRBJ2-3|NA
TGTGCCAGCAGGGACTACGGGGGCACAGATACGCAGTATTTT
CASRDYGGTDTQYF
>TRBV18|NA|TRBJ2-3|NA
TGTGCCAGCTCACCTCAGGGTGGGAAGGATACGCAGTATTTT
CASSPQGGKDTQYF
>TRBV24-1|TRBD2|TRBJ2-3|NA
TGTGCCACCAGTGACCCTAGCGGGGGTCTCAGAGATACGCAGTATTTT
CATSDPSGGLRDTQYF
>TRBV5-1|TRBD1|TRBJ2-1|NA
TGCGCCAGCAGCTTGGCTCCCGGGACAGGGGGGAACAATGAGCAGTTCTTC
CASSLAPGTGGNNEQFF
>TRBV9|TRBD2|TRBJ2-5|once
TGTGCCAGCAGCACCTCCGGGACTAGCGGGGGAGCTCAAGAGACCCAGTACTTC
CASSTSGTSGGAQETQYF
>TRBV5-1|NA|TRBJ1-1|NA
TGCGCCAGCAGCCGGGAGGGCTGGGACACTGAAGCTTTCTTT
CASSREGWDTEAFF
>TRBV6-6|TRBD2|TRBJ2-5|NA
TGTGCCAGCAGTTACGGGAGTAGCGGGGGCCAAGAGACCCAGTACTTC
CASSYGSSGGQETQYF
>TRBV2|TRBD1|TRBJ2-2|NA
TGTGCCAGCAGTGGATTCCTCGGGACAGGGATCCCCGGGGAGCTGTTTTTT
CASSGFLGTGIPGELFF
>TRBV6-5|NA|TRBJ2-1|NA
TGTGCCAGCACCTGGGGGGGCCGGGGCAATGAGCAGTTCTTC
CASTWGGRGNEQFF
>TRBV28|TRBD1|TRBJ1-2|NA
TGTGCCAGCAGTACGCAGACAGGGTCTCTCTATGGCTACACCTTC
CASSTQTGSLYGYTF